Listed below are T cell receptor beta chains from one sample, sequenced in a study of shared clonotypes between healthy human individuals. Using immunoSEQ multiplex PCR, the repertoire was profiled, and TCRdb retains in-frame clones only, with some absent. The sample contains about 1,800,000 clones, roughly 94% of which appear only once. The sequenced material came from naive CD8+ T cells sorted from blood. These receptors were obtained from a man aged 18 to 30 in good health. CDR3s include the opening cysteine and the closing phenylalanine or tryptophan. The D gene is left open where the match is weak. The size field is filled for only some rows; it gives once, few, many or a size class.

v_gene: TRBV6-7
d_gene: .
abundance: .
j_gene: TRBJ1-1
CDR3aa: CASRHGVTDEAFF
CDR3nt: TGTGCCAGCAGACATGGCGTAACAGATGAAGCTTTCTTT

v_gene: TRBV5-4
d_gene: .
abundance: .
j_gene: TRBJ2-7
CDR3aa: CASSLGAGSSYEQYF
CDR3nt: TGTGCCAGCAGCTTGGGGGCAGGTTCATCCTACGAGCAGTACTTC

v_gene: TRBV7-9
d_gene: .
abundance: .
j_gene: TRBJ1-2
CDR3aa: CASSPAVSGTGYTF
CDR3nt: TGTGCCAGCAGCCCAGCGGTGAGCGGGACCGGCTACACCTTC

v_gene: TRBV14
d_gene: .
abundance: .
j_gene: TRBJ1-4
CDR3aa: CASSQDSMRGYGEKLFF
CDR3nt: TGTGCCAGCAGCCAAGATTCGATGCGGGGGTACGGAGAAAAACTGTTTTTT

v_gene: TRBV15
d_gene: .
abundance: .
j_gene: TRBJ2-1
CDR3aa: CATSTDSSEGSYNEQFF
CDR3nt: TGTGCCACCAGCACGGACAGCTCCGAGGGCTCCTACAATGAGCAGTTCTTC

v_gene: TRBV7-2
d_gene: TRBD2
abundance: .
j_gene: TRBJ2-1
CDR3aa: CASSLLSGRAVTYNEQFF
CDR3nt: TGTGCCAGCAGCTTATTGAGCGGGAGGGCCGTAACCTACAATGAGCAGTTCTTC

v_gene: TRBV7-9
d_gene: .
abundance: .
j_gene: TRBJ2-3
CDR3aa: CASSLASDITQYF
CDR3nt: TGTGCCAGCAGCTTAGCGTCGGACATTACGCAGTATTTT

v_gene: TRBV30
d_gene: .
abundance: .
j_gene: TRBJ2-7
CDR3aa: CAWSVWGRTYEQYF
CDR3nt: TGTGCCTGGAGTGTATGGGGGAGGACCTACGAGCAGTACTTC

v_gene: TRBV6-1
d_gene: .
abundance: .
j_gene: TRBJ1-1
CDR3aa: CASSEVRDFPNTEAFF
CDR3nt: TGTGCCAGCAGTGAAGTCCGGGACTTCCCGAACACTGAAGCTTTCTTT

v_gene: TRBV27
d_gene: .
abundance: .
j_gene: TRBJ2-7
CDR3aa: CASSLFPASYEQYF
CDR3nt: TGTGCCAGCAGTTTATTCCCAGCCTCCTACGAGCAGTACTTC

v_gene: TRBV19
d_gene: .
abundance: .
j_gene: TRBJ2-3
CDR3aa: CASRPASGLSTDTQYF
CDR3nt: TGTGCCAGTAGGCCAGCGTCTGGCCTCAGCACAGATACGCAGTATTTT

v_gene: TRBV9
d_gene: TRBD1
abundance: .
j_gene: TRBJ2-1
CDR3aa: CASSGGTGYYNEQFF
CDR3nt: TGTGCCAGCAGCGGGGGGACAGGTTACTACAATGAGCAGTTCTTC

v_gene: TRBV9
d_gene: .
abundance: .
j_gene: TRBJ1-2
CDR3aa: CASSSHGGYTF
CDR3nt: TGTGCCAGCAGCTCCCATGGGGGCTACACCTTC

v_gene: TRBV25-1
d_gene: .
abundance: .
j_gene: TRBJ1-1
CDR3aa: CASNTGNTEAFF
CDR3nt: TGTGCCAGCAACACAGGGAACACTGAAGCTTTCTTT

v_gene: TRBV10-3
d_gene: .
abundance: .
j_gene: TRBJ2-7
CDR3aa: CAISEPDNEQYF
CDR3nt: TGTGCCATCAGTGAGCCGGACAACGAGCAGTACTTC

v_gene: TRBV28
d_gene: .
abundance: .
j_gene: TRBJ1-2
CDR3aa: CASGGAKGYTF
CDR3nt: TGTGCCAGCGGGGGTGCGAAGGGCTACACCTTC

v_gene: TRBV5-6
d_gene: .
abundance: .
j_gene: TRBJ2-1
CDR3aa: CASSLGAWVTYNEQFF
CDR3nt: TGTGCCAGCAGCTTGGGGGCCTGGGTAACCTACAATGAGCAGTTCTTC

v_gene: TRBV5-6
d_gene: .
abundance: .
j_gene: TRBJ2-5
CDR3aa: CASSRLQGTQYF
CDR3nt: TGTGCCAGCAGCCGTCTCCAGGGGACCCAGTACTTC

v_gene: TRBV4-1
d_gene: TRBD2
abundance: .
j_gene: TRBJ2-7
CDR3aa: CASSQEDRLAGSEQYF
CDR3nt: TGCGCCAGCAGCCAAGAAGATCGACTAGCGGGGAGCGAGCAGTACTTC

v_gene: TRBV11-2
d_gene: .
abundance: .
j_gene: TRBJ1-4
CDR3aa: CASSLDDGGNEKLFF
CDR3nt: TGTGCCAGCAGCTTAGACGATGGGGGTAATGAAAAACTGTTTTTT

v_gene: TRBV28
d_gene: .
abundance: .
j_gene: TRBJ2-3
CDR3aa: CASSFRGSTDTQYF
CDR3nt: TGTGCCAGCAGTTTCAGGGGCAGCACAGATACGCAGTATTTT

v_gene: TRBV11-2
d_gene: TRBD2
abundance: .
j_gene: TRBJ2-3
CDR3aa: CASSPLATSTDTQYF
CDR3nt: TGTGCCAGCAGCCCACTAGCGACCAGCACAGATACGCAGTATTTT

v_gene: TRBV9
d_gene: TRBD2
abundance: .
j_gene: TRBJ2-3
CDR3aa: CASSVDGRGADTQYF
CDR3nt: TGTGCCAGCAGCGTAGACGGGAGGGGCGCAGATACGCAGTATTTT

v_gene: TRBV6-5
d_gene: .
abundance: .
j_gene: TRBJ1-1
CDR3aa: CASSYGVTNTEAFF
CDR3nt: TGTGCCAGCAGTTACGGGGTCACGAACACTGAAGCTTTCTTT

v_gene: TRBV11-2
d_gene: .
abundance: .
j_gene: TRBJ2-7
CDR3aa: CASSLGAGQYF
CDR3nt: TGTGCCAGCAGCTTAGGAGCTGGGCAGTACTTC

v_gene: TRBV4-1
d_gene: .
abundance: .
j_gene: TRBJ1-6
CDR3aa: CASSQTDSQNNSPLHF
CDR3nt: TGCGCCAGCAGCCAGACGGACAGTCAAAATAATTCACCCCTCCACTTT

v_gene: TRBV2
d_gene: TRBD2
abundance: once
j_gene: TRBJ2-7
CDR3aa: CASSEPGELAGEFYEQYF
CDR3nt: TGTGCCAGCAGTGAACCGGGGGAACTAGCGGGAGAGTTCTACGAGCAGTACTTC

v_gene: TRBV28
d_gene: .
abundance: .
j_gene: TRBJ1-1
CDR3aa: CASSLFSEQSTEAFF
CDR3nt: TGTGCCAGCAGTTTGTTTAGCGAGCAATCCACTGAAGCTTTCTTT

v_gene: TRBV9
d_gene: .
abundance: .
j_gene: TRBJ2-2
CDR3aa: CASSVGGGGTGELFF
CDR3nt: TGTGCCAGCAGCGTAGGTGGAGGTGGGACCGGGGAGCTGTTTTTT

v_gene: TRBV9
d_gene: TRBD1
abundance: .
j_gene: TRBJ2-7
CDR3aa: CASSLTGVGEQYF
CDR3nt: TGTGCCAGCAGCCTAACAGGGGTAGGGGAGCAGTACTTC

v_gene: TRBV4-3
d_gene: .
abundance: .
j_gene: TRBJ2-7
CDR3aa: CASSQDSNPFGYEQYF
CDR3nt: TGCGCCAGCAGCCAAGATTCGAACCCCTTCGGCTACGAGCAGTACTTC